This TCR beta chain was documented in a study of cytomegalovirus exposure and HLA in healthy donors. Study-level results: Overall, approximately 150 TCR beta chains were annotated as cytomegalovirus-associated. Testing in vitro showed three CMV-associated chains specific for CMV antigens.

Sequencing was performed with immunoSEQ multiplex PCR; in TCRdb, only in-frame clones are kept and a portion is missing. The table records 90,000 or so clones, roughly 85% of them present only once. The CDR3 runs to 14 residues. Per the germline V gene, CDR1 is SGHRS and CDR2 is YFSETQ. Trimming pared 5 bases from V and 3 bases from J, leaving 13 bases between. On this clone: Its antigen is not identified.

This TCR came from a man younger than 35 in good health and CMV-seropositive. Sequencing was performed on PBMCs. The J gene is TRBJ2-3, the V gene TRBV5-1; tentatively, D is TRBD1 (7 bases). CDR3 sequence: CASRHQGGTDTQYF. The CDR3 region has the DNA TGCGCCAGCAGACATCAGGGGGGAACAGATACGCAGTATTTT.